This TCR beta chain originates from a study of cytomegalovirus exposure and HLA in healthy donors. This clone showed up just once. Its antigen is not identified. Per germline, CDR1 KGHSH and CDR2 LQKENI. CDR3 size: 13 residues. Study-level results: Listed as cytomegalovirus-associated were over 150 TCR beta chains. Exclusion as indistinguishable affected some V segments, including TRBV6-2 and TRBV6-3.

With 60 Vbeta and 13 Jbeta primers, the PCR was carried out. Clones were sequenced by immunoSEQ multiplex PCR, and TCRdb holds only the in-frame ones, with some missing. The table includes more than 95,000 clones, more than 70% detected once. Donors consisted of healthy bone marrow donors. The V call is TRBV18, the J call TRBJ2-5; 8 positions match TRBD2. The J call may be wrong; the DNA end is better matched by TRBJ2-7. This receptor was taken from a man between 50 and 59 years old in good health and CMV-seropositive. The sequenced material came from PBMCs. CDR3 sequence reads: CASSGLAAYEQYF. The CDR3 nucleotides read TGTGCCAGCTCTGGACTAGCTGCGTACGAGCAGTACTTC.